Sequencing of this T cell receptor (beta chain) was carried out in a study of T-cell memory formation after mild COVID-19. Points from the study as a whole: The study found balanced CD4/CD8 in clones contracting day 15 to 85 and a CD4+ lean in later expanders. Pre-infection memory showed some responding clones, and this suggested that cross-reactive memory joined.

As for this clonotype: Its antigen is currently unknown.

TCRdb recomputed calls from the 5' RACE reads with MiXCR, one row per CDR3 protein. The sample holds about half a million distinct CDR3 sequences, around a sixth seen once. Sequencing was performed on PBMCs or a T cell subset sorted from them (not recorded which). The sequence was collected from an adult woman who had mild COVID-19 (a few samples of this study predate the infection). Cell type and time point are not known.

The CDR3 protein is CSAGSRRELVGTKNIQYF. For the CDR3, the DNA is TGCAGTGCCGGCTCGCGGCGGGAGCTTGTGGGGACCAAAAACATTCAGTACTTC. The V call is TRBV20-1, the J call TRBJ2-4; 7 positions agree with TRBD2. CDR3 length: 18 amino acids. V was pared by 6 bases and J by 2 bases, with 19 bases of the junction left unmatched. Per germline, CDR1 DFQATT and CDR2 SNEGSKA (reference sequence).